These 23 T cell receptor beta chains share one sample of origin, sequenced in a study of T cells in Graves' hyperthyroidism and ophthalmopathy. TCR beta CDR3 regions were amplified from RNA. During a first-round RT-PCR of the TCR CDR3, the HTBI primer set was used. TCRdb fed the multiplex PCR reads into MiXCR, producing one record per CDR3 protein. Here the sample spans approximately 260,000 distinct CDR3 sequences, roughly 15% being singletons. Specimen: blood. The receptors were gathered from a woman aged 45-59 years with Graves' hyperthyroidism that later progressed to Graves' ophthalmopathy.

This clonotype was detected ten times or more. The V gene is TRBV27, the J gene TRBJ2-1; D possibly corresponds to TRBD2 (7 bases). Germline V lookup: CDR1 MNHEY, CDR2 SMNVEV (reference sequence). The CDR3 loop spans 15 amino acids. V was pared by 2 bases and J by 8 bases, with 16 bases between. CDR3 nucleotide sequence: TGTGCCAGCAGTTTAAGGGGGAGGGCCTCGGATGAGCAGTTCTTC. Translation gives CASSLRGRASDEQFF.

This clonotype was found many times. The J gene is TRBJ2-7, the V gene TRBV10-3, with 10 bases lining up with TRBD1. Trimming cost V 6 bases and J 5 bases; bases outside gene matches: 4. This CDR3 comprises 13 residues. Germline CDR1 reads ENHRY; CDR2 reads SYGVKD. The CDR3 protein is CAIRTGGSDEQYF. In DNA, the CDR3 is TGTGCCATCAGGACAGGGGGCAGCGACGAGCAGTACTTC.

In its sample, this clonotype was seen many times. The chain employs TRBV2 and TRBJ2-5, with unresolved D. CDR3 length: 13 amino acids. Germline V gene sequence: CDR1 SNHLY, CDR2 FYNNEI. Trimming shortened V by 4 bases and J by 4 bases, and 10 bases separated the two germline ends. As DNA, the CDR3 is TGTGCCAGCAGTGGGACCGCCCGAGAGACCCAGTACTTC. It yields the protein CASSGTARETQYF.

This chain links TRBV2 with TRBJ2-7; 12 bases map to TRBD2. The CDR3 totals 16 residues. The trim removed 7 bases at V and 5 bases at J, leaving 12 bases unmatched. The germline V gene encodes CDR1 SNHLY and CDR2 FYNNEI. In DNA form, the CDR3 reads TGTGCCAGCAAGCTAGCGGGGGGGCCGAAGTCCCACGAGCAGTACTTC. It codes for CASKLAGGPKSHEQYF.

This clonotype has at least ten counts. This chain links TRBV2 with TRBJ2-1; 7 bases line up with TRBD2. The length of the CDR3 is 14 residues. CDR1 is SNHLY and CDR2 is FYNNEI in the germline V gene. J gave up 4 bases and V 8 bases, and 8 bases lay outside the gene matches. As DNA, the CDR3 is TGTGCCAGCCTTGCTAGCGGAAATTACAATGAGCAGTTCTTC. Translating it yields CASLASGNYNEQFF.

The chain has TRBV2 and TRBJ2-1; 9 nucleotides match TRBD2. Germline V lookup: CDR1 SNHLY, CDR2 FYNNEI. The CDR3 runs to 14 residues. V dropped 6 bases and J dropped 4; count of bases not matched to a gene: 4. The CDR3 sequence: CASRAGGVYNEQFF. CDR3 nucleotides: TGTGCCAGCAGGGCGGGAGGGGTATACAATGAGCAGTTCTTC.

In its sample, this clonotype was seen a few times. Being one base from a much bigger clone, this may be a read error. This chain links TRBV28 with TRBJ2-3, with D possibly being TRBD1 (7 bases). Germline V gene lookup returns CDR1 MDHEN and CDR2 SYDVKM. This CDR3 comprises 15 residues. V shed 2 bases and J shed 4 bases, with 13 bases lying between them. The CDR3 coding sequence is TGTGCCAGCAGTTTAAGGCAGGGGGGCGCAGATACGCAGTATTTT. Translating it yields CASSLRQGGADTQYF.

This clonotype was counted at least ten times. V and J are TRBV2 and TRBJ1-6; D remains unclear. Trimming removed 8 bases from V and 0 bases from J, with 8 bases in between. Germline V gene sequence: CDR1 SNHLY, CDR2 FYNNEI. CDR3 length: 14 residues. DNA of the CDR3: TGTGCCAGCGGCGGGAGCTCCTATAATTCACCCCTCCACTTT. Translated: CASGGSSYNSPLHF.

There are many counts of this clonotype. This chain joins TRBV25-1 and TRBJ2-5; no reliable D call. Trimming shortened V by 1 base and J by 5 bases, and 8 bases separated the two germline ends. The CDR3 runs 13 residues. Germline CDR1 reads MGHDK; CDR2 reads SYGVNS. The CDR3 here is CASSEFASETQYF. The CDR3 bases are TGTGCCAGCAGTGAATTTGCGTCCGAGACCCAGTACTTC.

This clonotype was seen repeatedly, ten times or more. CDR3 in DNA: TGTGCCTGGAGAAAAAGGGGGTACGAGCAGTTCTTC. It is translated as CAWRKRGYEQFF. The chain recombines TRBV30 with TRBJ2-1; tentatively, D is TRBD1 (6 bases). The CDR3 consists of 12 residues. Trimming left V 3 bases short and J 10 bases short, with 13 bases between. CDR1 is GTSNPN and CDR2 is SVGIG in the germline V gene (reference sequence).

This chain uses TRBV4-1 with TRBJ2-1; a weak D match, TRBD2 (5 bases). Trimming left V 4 bases short and J 0 bases short, with 16 bases between. The CDR3 is 17 residues long. CDR1 is MGHRA, CDR2 YSYEKL, per germline. The CDR3 loop is CASSRRGLVPSYNEQFF. Written as DNA, the CDR3 is TGCGCCAGCAGCCGACGGGGATTGGTTCCCTCCTACAATGAGCAGTTCTTC.

There are many counts of this clonotype. The V gene is TRBV18, the J gene TRBJ2-7, with 8 bases lining up with TRBD1. The trim removed 6 bases at V and 5 bases at J, leaving 9 bases unmatched. Germline CDR1 reads KGHSH; CDR2 reads LQKENI. This CDR3 is 14 amino acids long. For the CDR3, the DNA is TGTGCCAGCTCCTCAGTGGACAGGGTGAACGAGCAGTACTTC. Translated, it gives CASSSVDRVNEQYF.

In its sample, this clonotype was seen many times. The chain has TRBV3-1 and TRBJ1-3; TRBD1 is a possible D gene (5 bases). The length of the CDR3 is 16 residues. Germline CDR1 is LGHDT and CDR2 is YNNKEL (reference sequence). V lost 0 bases and J 4 bases, leaving 13 bases between the germline ends. The CDR3 coding sequence is TGTGCCAGCAGCCAAGAAGGGGCGCTTGCCGGAAACACCATATATTTT. It translates to CASSQEGALAGNTIYF.

In this sample, this clonotype turned up many times. The rearrangement uses TRBV5-1 and TRBJ2-7, with D perhaps TRBD2 (5 bases). The CDR3 covers 15 residues. Germline CDR1 SGHRS, CDR2 YFSETQ. Trimming took off 4 bases at V and 3 bases at J, with 17 bases between the two ends. As DNA, the CDR3 is TGCGCCAGCAGCCCCGGGTCCCTCGGGGTCTACGAGCAGTACTTC. Its translation: CASSPGSLGVYEQYF.

This clonotype appeared many times. The rearrangement uses TRBV19 and TRBJ1-2; TRBD1 matches 8 bases. There are 14 residues in the CDR3. J lost 5 bases, V lost 5 bases, and 7 bases had no gene match. CDR1 is LNHDA and CDR2 is SQIVND in the germline V gene (reference sequence). The CDR3 DNA reads as TGTGCCAGTAGTCCCGGACAGGGTAGTTATGGCTACACCTTC. Translating gives CASSPGQGSYGYTF. Full variable domain (missing parts from reference TRBV19 and TRBJ1-2): DGGITQSPKYLFRKEGQNVTLSCEQNLNHDAMYWYRQDPGQGLRLIYYSQIVNDFQKGDIAEGYSVSREKKESFPLTVTSAQKNPTAFYLCASSPGQGSYGYTFGSGTRLTVV.

At least ten counts were recorded for this clonotype. This chain links TRBV28 with TRBJ1-2; weak D call: TRBD1 (6 bases). The length of the CDR3 is 16 residues. Germline V gene sequence: CDR1 MDHEN, CDR2 SYDVKM. V was shortened by 4 bases and J by 4 bases, with 19 bases between the two germline ends. The CDR3 protein is CASSWGRGEGGYGYTF. CDR3 DNA: TGTGCCAGCAGTTGGGGAAGGGGGGAAGGCGGCTATGGCTACACCTTC.

This clonotype came up many times. The chain couples TRBV30 to TRBJ2-1; no definite D call. The CDR3 spans 13 residues. Trimming stripped 3 bases from V and 8 bases from J, with 14 bases between. Germline assignment: CDR1 GTSNPN and CDR2 SVGIG (reference sequence). This chain's CDR3 is CAWRDSANHEQFF. The DNA for the CDR3 is TGTGCCTGGAGGGATTCAGCAAACCATGAGCAGTTCTTC.

This clonotype was counted only a few times. The J gene is TRBJ2-7, the V gene TRBV27; 7 nucleotides align to TRBD2. Germline V gene sequence: CDR1 MNHEY, CDR2 SMNVEV (reference sequence). V trimming: 5 bases; J trimming: 2 bases; junction bases outside the gene matches: 12. The CDR3 contains 16 residues. The DNA of the CDR3 is TGTGCCAGCAGTCCCCGGGCTTGGGACTATACCTACGAGCAGTACTTC. Amino acid sequence: CASSPRAWDYTYEQYF.

The chain carries TRBV10-3 and TRBJ1-4; D not certain. Looked up from germline, CDR1 is ENHRY and CDR2 is SYGVKD. V was pared by 2 bases and J by 6 bases, with 19 bases between. The length of the CDR3 is 17 residues. Written as DNA, the CDR3 is TGTGCCATCAGTGAGAGGGCAGTCGGCACCGGGGATGAAAAACTGTTTTTT. Encoded protein: CAISERAVGTGDEKLFF.

This clonotype was found many times. The chain joins TRBV12-3 or TRBV12-4 to TRBJ1-6, with TRBD1 identical over 8 bases. With 3 bases clipped from V and 9 bases from J, the junction kept 4 bases outside the gene matches. The CDR3 sequence is 14 residues long. DNA for the CDR3: TGTGCCAGCAGTTTCCAGGGGGCGAGTTCACCCCTCCACTTT. Protein product: CASSFQGASSPLHF.

V and J are TRBV13 and TRBJ1-3; D unclear. Trimming pared 6 bases from V and 4 bases from J, leaving 10 bases between. Germline CDR1 is PRHDT and CDR2 is FYEKMQ (reference sequence). This CDR3 has 13 amino acids. CDR3 nucleotides: TGTGCCAGCAGTTCCAGGACCGGAAACACCATATATTTT. Its protein product is CASSSRTGNTIYF.

In regard to this clonotype: A single base separates this from a much larger clone, so it may be a read error. The V gene is TRBV30, the J gene TRBJ1-1; D is uncertain. Trimming cost V 5 bases and J 0 bases, with 22 bases left between them. CDR1 GTSNPN and CDR2 SVGIG come from the germline V gene (reference sequence). The CDR3 has 17 residues. As DNA, the CDR3 is TGTGCCTGGGGCTGGGTTCTGGTGGGCGAGATGAACACTGAAGCTTTCTTT. Protein product: CAWGWVLVGEMNTEAFF.

This clonotype has at least ten counts. The rearrangement uses TRBV6-1 and TRBJ2-7, with D possibly being TRBD1 or TRBD2 (5 bases each). Germline V gives CDR1 MNHNS, CDR2 SASEGT. This CDR3 comprises 16 residues. Trimming stripped 0 bases from V and 4 bases from J, with 16 bases between. The CDR3 loop reads CASSEAVGAGPYEQYF. DNA of the CDR3: TGTGCCAGCAGTGAAGCGGTCGGGGCAGGGCCTTACGAGCAGTACTTC.